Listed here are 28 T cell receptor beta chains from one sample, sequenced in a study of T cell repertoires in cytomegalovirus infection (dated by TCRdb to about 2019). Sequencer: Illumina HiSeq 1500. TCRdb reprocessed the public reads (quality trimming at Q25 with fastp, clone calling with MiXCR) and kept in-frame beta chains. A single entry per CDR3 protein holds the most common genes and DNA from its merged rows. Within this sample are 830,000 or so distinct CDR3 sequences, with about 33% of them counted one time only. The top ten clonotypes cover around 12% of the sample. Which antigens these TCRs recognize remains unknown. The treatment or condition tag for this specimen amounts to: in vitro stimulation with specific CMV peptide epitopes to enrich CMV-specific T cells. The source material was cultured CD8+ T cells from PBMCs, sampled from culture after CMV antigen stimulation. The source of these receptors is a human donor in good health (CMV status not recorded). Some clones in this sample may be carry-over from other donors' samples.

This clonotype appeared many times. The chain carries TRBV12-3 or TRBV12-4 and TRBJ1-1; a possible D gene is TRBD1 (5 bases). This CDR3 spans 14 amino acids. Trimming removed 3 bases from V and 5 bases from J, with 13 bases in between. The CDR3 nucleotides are TGTGCCAGCAGTTTTATAGTTCCAGGGACTGAAGCTTTCTTT. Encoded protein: CASSFIVPGTEAFF.

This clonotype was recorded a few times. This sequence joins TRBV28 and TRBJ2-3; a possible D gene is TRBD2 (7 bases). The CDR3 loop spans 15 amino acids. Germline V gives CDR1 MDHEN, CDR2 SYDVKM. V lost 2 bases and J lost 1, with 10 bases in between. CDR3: CASSLRRGRTDTQYF. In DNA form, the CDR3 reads TGTGCCAGCAGTTTAAGGCGGGGGCGCACAGATACGCAGTATTTT.

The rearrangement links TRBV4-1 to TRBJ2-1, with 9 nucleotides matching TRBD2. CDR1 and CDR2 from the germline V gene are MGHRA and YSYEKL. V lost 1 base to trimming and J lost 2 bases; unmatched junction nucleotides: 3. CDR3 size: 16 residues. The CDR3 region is CASSQGSSGTYNEQFF. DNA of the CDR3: TGCGCCAGCAGCCAAGGCTCTAGCGGGACCTACAATGAGCAGTTCTTC.

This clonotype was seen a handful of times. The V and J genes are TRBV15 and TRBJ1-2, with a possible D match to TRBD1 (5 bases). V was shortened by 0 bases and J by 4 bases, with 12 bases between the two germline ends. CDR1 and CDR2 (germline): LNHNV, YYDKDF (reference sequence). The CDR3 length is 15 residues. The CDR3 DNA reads TGTGCCACCAGCAGAGATAGGATCGACAGCTATGGCTACACCTTC. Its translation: CATSRDRIDSYGYTF.

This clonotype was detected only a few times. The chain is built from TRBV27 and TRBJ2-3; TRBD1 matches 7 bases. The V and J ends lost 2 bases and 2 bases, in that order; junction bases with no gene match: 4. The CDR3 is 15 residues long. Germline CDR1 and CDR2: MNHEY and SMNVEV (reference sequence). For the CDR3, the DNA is TGTGCCAGCAGTTTAAGGACAGGATACACAGATACGCAGTATTTT. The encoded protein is CASSLRTGYTDTQYF.

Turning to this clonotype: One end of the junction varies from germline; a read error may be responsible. The CDR3 protein is CVSSIEGMADTQYF. CDR3 bases: TGTGTCAGCAGTATAGAAGGGATGGCAGATACGCAGTATTTT. V gene TRBV27 combines with J gene TRBJ2-3; no clear D gene. The CDR3 contains 14 residues. Per germline, CDR1 MNHEY and CDR2 SMNVEV (reference sequence).

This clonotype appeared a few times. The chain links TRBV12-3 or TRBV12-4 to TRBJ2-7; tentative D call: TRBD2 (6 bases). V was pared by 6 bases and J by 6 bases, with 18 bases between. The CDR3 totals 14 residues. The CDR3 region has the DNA TGTGCCAGCAGCCTTCCACACCGGGGAGGCGAGCAGTACTTC. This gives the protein CASSLPHRGGEQYF.

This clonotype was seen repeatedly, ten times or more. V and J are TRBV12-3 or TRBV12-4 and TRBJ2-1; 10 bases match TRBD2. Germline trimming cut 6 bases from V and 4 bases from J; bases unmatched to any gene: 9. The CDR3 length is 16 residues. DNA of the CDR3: TGTGCCAGCAGACACCGACTAGCGGGTAGTTACAATGAGCAGTTCTTC. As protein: CASRHRLAGSYNEQFF.

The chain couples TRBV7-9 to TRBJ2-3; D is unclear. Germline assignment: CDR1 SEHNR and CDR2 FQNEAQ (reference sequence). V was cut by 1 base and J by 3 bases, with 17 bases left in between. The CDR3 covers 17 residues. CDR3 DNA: TGTGCCAGCAGCTTAGGTTCTGCGAGAAAAGGGACAGATACGCAGTATTTT. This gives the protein CASSLGSARKGTDTQYF.

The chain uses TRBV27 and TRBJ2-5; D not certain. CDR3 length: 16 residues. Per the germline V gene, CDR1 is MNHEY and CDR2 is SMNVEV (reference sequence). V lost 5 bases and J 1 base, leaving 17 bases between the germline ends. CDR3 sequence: CASSVNEVPGQETQYF. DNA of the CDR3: TGTGCCAGCAGTGTAAATGAAGTCCCGGGCCAAGAGACCCAGTACTTC.

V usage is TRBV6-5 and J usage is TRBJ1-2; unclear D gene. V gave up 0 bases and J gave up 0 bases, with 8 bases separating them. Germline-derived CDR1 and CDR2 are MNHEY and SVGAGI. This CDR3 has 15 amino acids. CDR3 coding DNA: TGTGCCAGCAGTTACTCGGCAGGAGCTAACTATGGCTACACCTTC. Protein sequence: CASSYSAGANYGYTF.

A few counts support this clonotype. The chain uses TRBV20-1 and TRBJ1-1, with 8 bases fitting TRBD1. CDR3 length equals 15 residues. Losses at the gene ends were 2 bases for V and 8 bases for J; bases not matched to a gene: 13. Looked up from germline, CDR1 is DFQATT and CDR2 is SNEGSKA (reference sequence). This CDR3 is CSARPGTGFLGEAFF. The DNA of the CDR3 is TGCAGTGCTAGACCGGGGACAGGTTTCCTCGGGGAAGCTTTCTTT.

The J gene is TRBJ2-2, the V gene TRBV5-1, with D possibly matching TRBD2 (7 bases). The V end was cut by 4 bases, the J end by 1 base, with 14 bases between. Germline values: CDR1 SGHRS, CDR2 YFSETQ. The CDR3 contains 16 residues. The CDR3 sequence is CASSKAGHQNTGELFF. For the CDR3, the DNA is TGCGCCAGCAGCAAAGCGGGACACCAGAACACCGGGGAGCTGTTTTTT.

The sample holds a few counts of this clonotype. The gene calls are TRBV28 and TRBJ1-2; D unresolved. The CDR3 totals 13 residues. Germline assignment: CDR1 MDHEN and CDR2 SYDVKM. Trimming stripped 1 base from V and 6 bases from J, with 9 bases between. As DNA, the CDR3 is TGTGCCAGCAGTTTATCCCCGAGAAATGGCTACACCTTC. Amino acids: CASSLSPRNGYTF.

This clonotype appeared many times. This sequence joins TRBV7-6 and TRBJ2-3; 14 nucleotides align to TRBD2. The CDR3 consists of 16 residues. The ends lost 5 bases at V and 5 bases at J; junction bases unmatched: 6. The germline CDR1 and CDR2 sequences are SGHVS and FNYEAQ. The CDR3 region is CASSGRLAGGRDTQYF. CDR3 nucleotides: TGTGCCAGCAGCGGAAGACTAGCGGGGGGGAGAGATACGCAGTATTTT.

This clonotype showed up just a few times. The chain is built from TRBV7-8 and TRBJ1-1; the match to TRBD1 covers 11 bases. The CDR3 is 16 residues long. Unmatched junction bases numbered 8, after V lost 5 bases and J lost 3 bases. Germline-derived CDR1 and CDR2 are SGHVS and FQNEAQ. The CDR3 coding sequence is TGTGCCAGCAGCCGGGACAGGGGGGGTTCGGACACTGAAGCTTTCTTT. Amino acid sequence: CASSRDRGGSDTEAFF.

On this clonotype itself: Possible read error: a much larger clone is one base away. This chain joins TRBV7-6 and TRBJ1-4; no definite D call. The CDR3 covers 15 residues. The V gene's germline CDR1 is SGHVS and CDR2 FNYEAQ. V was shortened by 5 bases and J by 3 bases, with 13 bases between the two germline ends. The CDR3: CASSPGVVANEKLFF. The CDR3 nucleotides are TGTGCCAGCAGCCCAGGAGTTGTGGCTAATGAAAAACTGTTTTTT.

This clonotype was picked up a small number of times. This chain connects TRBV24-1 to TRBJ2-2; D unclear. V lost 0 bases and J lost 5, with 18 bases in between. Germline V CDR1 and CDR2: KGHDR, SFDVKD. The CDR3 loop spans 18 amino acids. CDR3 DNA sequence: TGTGCCACCAGTGATTTGCATAATCCCAAGGTTGGAACCGGGGAGCTGTTTTTT. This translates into CATSDLHNPKVGTGELFF.

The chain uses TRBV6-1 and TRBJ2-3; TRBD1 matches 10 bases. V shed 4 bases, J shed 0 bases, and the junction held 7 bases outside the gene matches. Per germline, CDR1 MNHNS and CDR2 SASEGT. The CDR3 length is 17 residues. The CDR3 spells CASSARDRGPSTDTQYF. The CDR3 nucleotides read TGTGCCAGCAGTGCCCGGGACAGGGGACCTAGCACAGATACGCAGTATTTT.

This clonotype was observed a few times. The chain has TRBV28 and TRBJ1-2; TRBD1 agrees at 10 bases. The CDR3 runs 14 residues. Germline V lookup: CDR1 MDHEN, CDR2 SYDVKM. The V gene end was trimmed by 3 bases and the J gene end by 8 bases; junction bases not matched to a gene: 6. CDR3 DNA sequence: TGTGCCAGCAGTTTCCCGGGACAGGGGCTCGGCTACACCTTC. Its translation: CASSFPGQGLGYTF.

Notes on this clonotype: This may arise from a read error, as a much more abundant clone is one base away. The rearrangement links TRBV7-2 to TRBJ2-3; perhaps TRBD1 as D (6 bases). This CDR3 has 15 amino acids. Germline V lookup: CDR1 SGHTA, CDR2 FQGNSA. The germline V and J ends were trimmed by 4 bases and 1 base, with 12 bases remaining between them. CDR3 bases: TGTGCCAGCAGCTCGGCAGGGGTGGGCACAGATACGCAGTATTTT. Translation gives CASSSAGVGTDTQYF.

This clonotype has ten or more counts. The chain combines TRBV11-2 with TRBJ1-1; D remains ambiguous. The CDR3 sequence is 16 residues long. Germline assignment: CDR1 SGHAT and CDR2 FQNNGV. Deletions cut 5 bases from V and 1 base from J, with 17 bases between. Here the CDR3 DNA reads TGTGCCAGCAGCCTATGGGTCCGTACACCGAACACTGAAGCTTTCTTT. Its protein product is CASSLWVRTPNTEAFF. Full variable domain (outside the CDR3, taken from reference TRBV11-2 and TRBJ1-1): EAGVAQSPRYKIIEKRQSVAFWCNPISGHATLYWYQQILGQGPKLLIQFQNNGVVDDSQLPKDRFSAERLKGVDSTLKIQPAKLEDSAVYLCASSLWVRTPNTEAFFGQGTRLTVV.

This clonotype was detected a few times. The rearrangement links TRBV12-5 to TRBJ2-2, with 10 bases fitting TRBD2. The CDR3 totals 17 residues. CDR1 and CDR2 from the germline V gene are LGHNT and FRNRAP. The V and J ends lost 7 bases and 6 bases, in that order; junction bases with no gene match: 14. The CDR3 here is CASDNPKRGGRAGELFF. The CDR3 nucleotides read TGTGCTAGTGACAACCCCAAGCGGGGGGGCCGCGCCGGGGAGCTGTTTTTT. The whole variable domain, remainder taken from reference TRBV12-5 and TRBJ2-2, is DARVTQTPRHKVTEMGQEVTMRCQPILGHNTVFWYRQTMMQGLELLAYFRNRAPLDDSGMPKDRFSAEMPDATLATLKIQPSEPRDSAVYFCASDNPKRGGRAGELFFGEGSRLTVL.

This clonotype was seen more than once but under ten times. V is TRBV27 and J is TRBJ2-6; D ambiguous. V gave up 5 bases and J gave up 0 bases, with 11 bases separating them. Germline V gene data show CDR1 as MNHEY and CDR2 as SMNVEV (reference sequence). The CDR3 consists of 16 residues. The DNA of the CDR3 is TGTGCCAGCAGTCCTCCCAACATCTCTGGGGCCAACGTCCTGACTTTC. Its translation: CASSPPNISGANVLTF. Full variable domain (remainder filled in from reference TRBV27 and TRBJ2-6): EAQVTQNPRYLITVTGKKLTVTCSQNMNHEYMSWYRQDPGLGLRQIYYSMNVEVTDKGDVPEGYKVSRKEKRNFPLILESPSPNQTSLYFCASSPPNISGANVLTFGAGSRLTVL.

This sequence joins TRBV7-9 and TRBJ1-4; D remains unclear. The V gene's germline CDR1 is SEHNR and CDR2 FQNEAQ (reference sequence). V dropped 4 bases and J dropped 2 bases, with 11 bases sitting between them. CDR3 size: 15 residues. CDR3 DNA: TGTGCCAGCAGCTACGACATCGCCACTAATGAAAAACTGTTTTTT. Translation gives CASSYDIATNEKLFF.

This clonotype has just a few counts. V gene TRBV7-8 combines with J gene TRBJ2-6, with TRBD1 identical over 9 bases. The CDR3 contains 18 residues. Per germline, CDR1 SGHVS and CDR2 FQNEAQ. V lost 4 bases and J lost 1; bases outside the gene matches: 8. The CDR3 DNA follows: TGTGCCAGCAGCTCCGACAGGGGGGAAGGGTCTGGGGCCAACGTCCTGACTTTC. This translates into CASSSDRGEGSGANVLTF.

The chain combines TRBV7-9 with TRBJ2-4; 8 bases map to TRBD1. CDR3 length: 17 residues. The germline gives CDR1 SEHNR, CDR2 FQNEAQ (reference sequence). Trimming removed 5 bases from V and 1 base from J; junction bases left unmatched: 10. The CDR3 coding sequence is TGTGCCAGCAGCATAAGGGACAGGACATCCGCCAAAAACATTCAGTACTTC. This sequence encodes CASSIRDRTSAKNIQYF.

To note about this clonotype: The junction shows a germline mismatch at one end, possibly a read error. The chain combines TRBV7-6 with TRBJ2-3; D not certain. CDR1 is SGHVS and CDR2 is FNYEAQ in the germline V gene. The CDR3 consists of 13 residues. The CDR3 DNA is TGTGCTAGCAGCTTAGGTTTGAGCGATACGCAGTATTTT. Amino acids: CASSLGLSDTQYF.